This passage covers 32 T cell receptor beta chains from one sample sequenced in a study of T cell responses to AZD1222 COVID-19 vaccine. The data were produced by immunoSEQ multiplex PCR, yet TCRdb's version contains in-frame clones alone and is incomplete. The sample has about 170,000 clones; roughly nine tenths are singletons. The sample in question was peripheral blood, obtained 28 days after the second AZD1222 dose. These receptors all stem from an adult who received the AZD1222 COVID-19 vaccine.

The J gene is TRBJ2-7, the V gene TRBV2; tentatively, D is TRBD1 (5 bases). V shed 6 bases and J shed 0 bases, with 9 bases lying between them. The CDR3 covers 13 residues. Germline V CDR1 and CDR2: SNHLY, FYNNEI. The CDR3 DNA is TGTGCCAGCAGCCAGGGCTACTCCTACGAGCAGTACTTC. Its translation: CASSQGYSYEQYF.

The chain has TRBV10-3 and TRBJ2-2; D possibly corresponds to TRBD2 (5 bases). CDR3 size: 16 residues. Germline-derived CDR1 and CDR2 are ENHRY and SYGVKD. Trimming left V 3 bases short and J 0 bases short, with 11 bases between. The DNA for the CDR3 is TGTGCCATCAGTGATCCCGACTACCCGAACACCGGGGAGCTGTTTTTT. Protein: CAISDPDYPNTGELFF.

This sequence joins TRBV5-1 and TRBJ1-6; 7 positions match TRBD1. After removal of 0 bases from V and 0 bases from J, the junction contained 6 bases not matched to a gene. The CDR3 is 18 amino acids. Germline lookup yields CDR1 SGHRS and CDR2 YFSETQ. The CDR3 here is CASSLDGQARSYNSPLHF. The CDR3 DNA follows: TGCGCCAGCAGCTTGGATGGACAGGCCCGCTCCTATAATTCACCCCTCCACTTT.

V and J are TRBV4-3 and TRBJ1-3, with TRBD1 matching 10 bases. The CDR3 is 16 residues long. Germline CDR1 and CDR2: LGHNA and YSLEER. V lost 1 base and J lost 4; bases outside the gene matches: 4. CDR3 residues: CASSQGQGAGGNTIYF. The DNA for the CDR3 is TGCGCCAGCAGCCAAGGACAGGGGGCGGGCGGAAACACCATATATTTT.

The chain carries TRBV7-8 and TRBJ2-3; D is unclear. Trimming removed 5 bases at V and 2 bases at J, with 5 bases between. Germline V gene lookup returns CDR1 SGHVS and CDR2 FQNEAQ. The CDR3 totals 12 residues. CDR3 in DNA: TGTGCCAGCAGCCCTCACACAGATACGCAGTATTTT. Its translation is CASSPHTDTQYF.

V and J are TRBV29-1 and TRBJ2-2; perhaps TRBD1 as D (6 bases). CDR1 and CDR2 (germline): SQVTM, ANQGSEA. V was trimmed by 6 bases and J by 5 bases, leaving 13 bases between them. The CDR3 is 13 amino acids. CDR3 sequence reads: CSVDSIATGELFF. CDR3 bases: TGCAGCGTGGACAGCATCGCGACCGGGGAGCTGTTTTTT.

On this clone: At one of its ends the junction is not consistent with the germline gene, which may arise from a read error. Other DNA sequences in this sample translate to the same CDR3. This sequence joins TRBV5-4 and TRBJ2-3; no firm D call. The germline gives CDR1 SGHNT, CDR2 YYREEE (reference sequence). There are 14 residues in the CDR3. Here the CDR3 reads CASSLARNTDTQYF. Here the CDR3 DNA reads TGTGCCAGCAGCTTGGCCAGGAACACAGATACACAGTATTTT.

V usage is TRBV7-9 and J usage is TRBJ2-7; TRBD2 matches 7 bases. CDR3 length: 13 amino acids. Germline V gives CDR1 SEHNR, CDR2 FQNEAQ (reference sequence). V gave up 3 bases and J gave up 5 bases; unmatched junction bases: 4. In DNA, the CDR3 is TGTGCCAGCAGCTTGCGGGGGATCGACGAGCAGTACTTC. Its translation is CASSLRGIDEQYF.

The chain recombines TRBV2 with TRBJ2-7; D gene uncertain. The CDR3 is 12 residues long. Trimming shortened V by 8 bases and J by 1 base, and 9 bases separated the two germline ends. From germline, CDR1 is SNHLY and CDR2 FYNNEI. The CDR3 spells CASATLSYEQYF. In DNA, the CDR3 is TGTGCCAGCGCAACATTATCCTACGAGCAGTACTTC.

This chain uses TRBV4-3 with TRBJ1-1; unclear D gene. The CDR3 has 15 residues. Germline-derived CDR1 and CDR2 are LGHNA and YSLEER. Trimming left V 0 bases short and J 3 bases short, with 11 bases between. In DNA, the CDR3 is TGCGCCAGCAGCCAAGATAGAGGGCTCGACACTGAAGCTTTCTTT. This sequence encodes CASSQDRGLDTEAFF.

The chain is built from TRBV11-2 and TRBJ2-5, with no clear D. Looked up from germline, CDR1 is SGHAT and CDR2 is FQNNGV. The CDR3 loop spans 14 amino acids. V lost 7 bases and J 5 bases, leaving 17 bases between the germline ends. CDR3 nucleotides: TGTGCCAGCACCGTTATAACTCAAATGGAGACCCAGTACTTC. Its translation is CASTVITQMETQYF.

The chain links TRBV6-1 to TRBJ1-2; D not certain. The CDR3 length is 14 residues. Trimming took 0 bases from V and 4 from J, leaving 9 bases between them. The germline V gene encodes CDR1 MNHNS and CDR2 SASEGT. In nucleotides, the CDR3 is TGTGCCAGCAGTGAAGCGTCCGGAGCCTATGGCTACACCTTC. This sequence encodes CASSEASGAYGYTF.

The chain recombines TRBV24-1 with TRBJ2-2; D might be TRBD1 (5 bases). The V gene's germline CDR1 is KGHDR and CDR2 SFDVKD. Trimming left V 7 bases short and J 3 bases short, with 8 bases between. The CDR3 totals 13 residues. The CDR3 DNA sequence: TGTGCCACCAGGGGGCCGGACACCGGGGAGCTGTTTTTT. The encoded protein is CATRGPDTGELFF.

The rearrangement links TRBV27 to TRBJ2-1, with 7 bases matching TRBD1. The CDR3 runs 15 residues. With 5 bases clipped from V and 0 bases from J, the junction kept 4 bases outside the gene matches. Germline CDR1 and CDR2: MNHEY and SMNVEV (reference sequence). CDR3 sequence: CASSPTGVSYNEQFF. Here the CDR3 DNA reads TGTGCCAGCAGTCCTACAGGGGTCTCCTACAATGAGCAGTTCTTC.

The gene calls are TRBV6-6 and TRBJ1-4, with a possible D match to TRBD1 (5 bases). The germline gives CDR1 MNHNY, CDR2 SVGAGI (reference sequence). The length of the CDR3 is 14 residues. V lost 0 bases and J 8 bases, leaving 10 bases between the germline ends. The DNA for the CDR3 is TGTGCCAGCAGTTACTCGGGGGTTGGAGAAAAACTGTTTTTT. Encoded protein: CASSYSGVGEKLFF.

The rearrangement joins TRBV10-2 to TRBJ1-6; D unresolved. V was shortened by 6 bases and J by 2 bases, with 11 bases between the two germline ends. Germline V CDR1 and CDR2: WSHSY, SAAADI. This CDR3 is 15 amino acids long. CDR3 region: CASSTADTYNSPLHF. The DNA of the CDR3 is TGCGCCAGCAGCACGGCCGACACCTATAATTCACCCCTCCACTTT.

The chain couples TRBV5-1 to TRBJ1-5; the D gene is possibly TRBD1 (6 bases). Germline lookup yields CDR1 SGHRS and CDR2 YFSETQ. The CDR3 loop spans 14 amino acids. Trimming removed 4 bases at V and 2 bases at J, with 10 bases between. As DNA, the CDR3 is TGCGCCAGCAGCGAGTCAGGGGGCAATCAGCCCCAGCATTTT. This encodes CASSESGGNQPQHF.

The V and J genes are TRBV4-2 and TRBJ1-2; D is unclear. Looked up from germline, CDR1 is LGHNA and CDR2 is YNFKEQ. Trimming took off 1 base at V and 4 bases at J, with 10 bases between the two ends. The CDR3 has 14 residues. The CDR3 coding sequence is TGTGCCAGCAGCCAAGGGAAGGGAATCTATGGCTACACCTTC. This encodes CASSQGKGIYGYTF.

This chain uses TRBV27 with TRBJ1-2, with TRBD1 as a possible D gene (6 bases). CDR1 is MNHEY, CDR2 SMNVEV, per germline (reference sequence). CDR3 length: 18 residues. V lost 5 bases and J lost 8, with 30 bases in between. Here the CDR3 reads CASSPTGASTTGTGGYTF. CDR3 DNA: TGTGCCAGCAGTCCCACAGGAGCCTCGACCACAGGGACTGGAGGCTACACCTTC.

V usage is TRBV12-3 or TRBV12-4 and J usage is TRBJ2-7; D is ambiguous. With 2 bases removed from V and 7 bases from J, the gap between germline ends came to 12 bases. The CDR3 covers 13 residues. The CDR3 reads CASSLLFVREQYF. Written as DNA, the CDR3 is TGTGCCAGCAGTTTACTTTTTGTTAGGGAGCAGTACTTC.

This clone occurred once. This rearrangement joins TRBV7-2 to TRBJ1-2; D call uncertain. Per the germline V gene, CDR1 is SGHTA and CDR2 is FQGNSA. The ends were cut back, 2 bases at V and 3 bases at J, with 10 bases in the middle. The CDR3 sequence is 14 residues long. CDR3 protein: CASSLLVKDYGYTF. CDR3 coding DNA: TGTGCCAGCAGCTTATTAGTGAAGGACTATGGCTACACCTTC.

The V gene is TRBV6-2 or TRBV6-3, the J gene TRBJ1-5, with 8 bases matching TRBD1. The CDR3 spans 13 residues. V gave up 5 bases and J gave up 8 bases; unmatched junction bases: 5. Germline V gene lookup returns CDR1 MNHEY and CDR2 SVGEGT. The CDR3, as DNA: TGTGCCAGCAGTCGGACAGGGAGGGAGCCCCAGCATTTT. Translating it yields CASSRTGREPQHF.

The rearrangement links TRBV6-5 to TRBJ1-2; possible D gene TRBD1, 6 bases. The CDR3 loop spans 14 amino acids. Trimming left V 7 bases short and J 2 bases short, with 14 bases between. Germline V lookup: CDR1 MNHEY, CDR2 SVGAGI. The CDR3 protein is CASTASRGNYGYTF. CDR3 in DNA: TGTGCCAGCACCGCCTCAAGGGGGAACTATGGCTACACCTTC.

This chain connects TRBV7-9 to TRBJ1-1; possibly TRBD1 for D (5 bases). CDR3 size: 14 residues. V gave up 2 bases and J gave up 8 bases, with 15 bases separating them. In germline, CDR1 is SEHNR, CDR2 FQNEAQ (reference sequence). Written as DNA, the CDR3 is TGTGCCAGCAGCTTAAGGTCCCAGGGAGGCGAAGCTTTCTTT. It specifies CASSLRSQGGEAFF.

The chain is built from TRBV5-6 and TRBJ2-7; D gene unclear. The CDR3 extends over 13 amino acids. Trimming pared 2 bases from V and 4 bases from J, leaving 10 bases between. Germline values: CDR1 SGHDT, CDR2 YYEEEE. The DNA of the CDR3 is TGTGCCAGCAGCTTCACTATGATTTACGAGCAGTACTTC. Translation: CASSFTMIYEQYF.

A note on this clone: One end of the junction varies from germline; a read error may be responsible. CDR3 region: CARSESGSTGNTIYF. The CDR3, as DNA: TGCGCCAGAAGTGAGTCGGGCAGCACTGGAAACACCATATATTTT. The rearrangement joins TRBV10-1 to TRBJ1-3, with unresolved D. The germline V gene encodes CDR1 WNHNN and CDR2 SYGVQD (reference sequence). The length of the CDR3 is 15 residues.

The rearrangement uses TRBV7-2 and TRBJ2-1, with 8 bases fitting TRBD1. With 3 bases clipped from V and 6 bases from J, the junction kept 1 base outside the gene matches. CDR1 and CDR2 (germline): SGHTA, FQGNSA. The CDR3 has 13 amino acids. The CDR3 coding sequence is TGTGCCAGCAGCTTGGGGACAGGCAATGAGCAGTTCTTC. It translates to CASSLGTGNEQFF.

The chain has TRBV19 and TRBJ1-5; D might be TRBD1 (6 bases). Trimming left V 2 bases short and J 2 bases short, with 10 bases between. Per germline, CDR1 LNHDA and CDR2 SQIVND (reference sequence). CDR3 length: 15 amino acids. DNA for the CDR3: TGTGCCAGTAGTATATTAGAGGGGGGCAATCAGCCCCAGCATTTT. Protein sequence: CASSILEGGNQPQHF.

This chain joins TRBV5-1 and TRBJ1-2, with 10 nucleotides matching TRBD1. Germline V lookup: CDR1 SGHRS, CDR2 YFSETQ. The ends lost 1 base at V and 4 bases at J; junction bases unmatched: 7. The CDR3 extends over 16 amino acids. CDR3 sequence reads: CASSLLTGGSGYGYTF. CDR3 bases: TGCGCCAGCAGCTTGCTGACAGGGGGCTCGGGCTATGGCTACACCTTC.

This sequence joins TRBV3-1 (or the pseudogene TRBV3-2) and TRBJ2-7, with TRBD2 identical over 8 bases. The CDR3 is 13 amino acids. The junction had 6 bases not matched to a gene; V was cut back by 5 bases and J by 6 bases. Germline-derived CDR1 and CDR2 are LGHDT and YNNKEL (reference sequence). This CDR3 is CASSTGLVPEQYF. DNA for the CDR3: TGTGCCAGCAGCACGGGACTAGTCCCCGAGCAGTACTTC.

CDR3 nucleotide sequence: TGTGCCAGCAGTGGGGGGATCTCTGGAAACACCATATATTTT. It yields the protein CASSGGISGNTIYF. The chain recombines TRBV2 with TRBJ1-3; maybe TRBD1 (5 bases). The CDR3 covers 14 residues. Germline V lookup: CDR1 SNHLY, CDR2 FYNNEI. The germline V and J ends were trimmed by 4 bases and 0 bases, with 7 bases remaining between them.

The V gene is TRBV28, the J gene TRBJ1-4; D not resolved. Trimming took 5 bases from V and 8 from J, leaving 9 bases between them. CDR1 is MDHEN and CDR2 is SYDVKM in the germline V gene. The CDR3 length is 12 residues. The CDR3 sequence is CASSRGWEKLFF. CDR3 coding DNA: TGTGCCAGCAGTCGAGGGTGGGAAAAACTGTTTTTT.